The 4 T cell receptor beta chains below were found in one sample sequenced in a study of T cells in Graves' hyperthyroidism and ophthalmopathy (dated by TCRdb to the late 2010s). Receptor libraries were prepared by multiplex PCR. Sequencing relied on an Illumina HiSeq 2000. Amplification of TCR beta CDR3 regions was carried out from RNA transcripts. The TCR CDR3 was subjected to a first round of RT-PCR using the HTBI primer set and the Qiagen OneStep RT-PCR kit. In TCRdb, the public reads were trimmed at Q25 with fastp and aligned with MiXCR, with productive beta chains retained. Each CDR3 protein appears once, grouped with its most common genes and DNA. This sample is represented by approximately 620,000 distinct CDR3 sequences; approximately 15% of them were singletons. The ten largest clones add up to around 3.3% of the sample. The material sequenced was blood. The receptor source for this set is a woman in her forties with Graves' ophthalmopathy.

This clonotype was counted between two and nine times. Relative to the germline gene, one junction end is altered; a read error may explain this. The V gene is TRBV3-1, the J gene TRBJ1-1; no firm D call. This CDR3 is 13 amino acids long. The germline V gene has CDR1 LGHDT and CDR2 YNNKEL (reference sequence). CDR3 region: CACSQGVNTEAFF. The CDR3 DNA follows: TGTGCCTGCAGCCAAGGAGTGAACACTGAAGCTTTCTTT.

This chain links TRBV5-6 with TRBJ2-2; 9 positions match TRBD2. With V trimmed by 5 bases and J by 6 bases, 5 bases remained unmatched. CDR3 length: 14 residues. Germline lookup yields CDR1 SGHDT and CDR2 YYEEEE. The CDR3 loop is CASSRGGGPGELFF. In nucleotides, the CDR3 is TGTGCCAGCAGTCGCGGGGGGGGCCCCGGGGAGCTGTTTTTT. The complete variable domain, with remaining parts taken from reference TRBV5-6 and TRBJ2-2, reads DAGVTQSPTHLIKTRGQQVTLRCSPKSGHDTVSWYQQALGQGPQFIFQYYEEEERQRGNFPDRFSGHQFPNYSSELNVNALLLGDSALYLCASSRGGGPGELFFGEGSRLTVL.

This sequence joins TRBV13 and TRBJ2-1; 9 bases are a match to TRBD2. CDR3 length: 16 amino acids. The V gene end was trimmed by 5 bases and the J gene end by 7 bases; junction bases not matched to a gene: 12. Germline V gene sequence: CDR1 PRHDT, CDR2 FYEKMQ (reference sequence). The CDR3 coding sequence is TGTGCCAGCAGCCGGAAAGTCCTAGCGGGGAAAAATGAGCAGTTCTTC. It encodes CASSRKVLAGKNEQFF.

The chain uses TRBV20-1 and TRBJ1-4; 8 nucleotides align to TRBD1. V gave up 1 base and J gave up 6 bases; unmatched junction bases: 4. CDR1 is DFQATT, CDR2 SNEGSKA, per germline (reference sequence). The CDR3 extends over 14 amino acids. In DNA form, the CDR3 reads TGCAGTGCTAGAGGGACAGGGAGGGATGAAAAACTGTTTTTT. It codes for CSARGTGRDEKLFF.